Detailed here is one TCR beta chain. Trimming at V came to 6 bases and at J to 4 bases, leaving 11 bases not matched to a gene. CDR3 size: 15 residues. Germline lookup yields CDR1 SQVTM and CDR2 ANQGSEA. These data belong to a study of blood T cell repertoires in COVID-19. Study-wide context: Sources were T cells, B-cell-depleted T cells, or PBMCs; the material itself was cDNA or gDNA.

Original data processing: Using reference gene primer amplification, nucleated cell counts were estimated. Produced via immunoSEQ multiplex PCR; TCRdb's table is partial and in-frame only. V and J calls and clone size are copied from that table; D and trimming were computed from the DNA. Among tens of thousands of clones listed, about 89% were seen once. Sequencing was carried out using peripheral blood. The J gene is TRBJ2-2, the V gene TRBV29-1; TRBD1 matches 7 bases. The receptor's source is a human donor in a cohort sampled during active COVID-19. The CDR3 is CSVRLLKGATGELFF. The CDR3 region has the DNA TGCAGCGTCCGCCTCCTTAAGGGGGCCACCGGGGAGCTGTTTTTT.